The clone carrying this T cell receptor (beta chain) came up once. Its specificity is unknown. At the DNA level, this CDR3 is encoded by other sequences in the same sample as well. These data belong to a study of OX40 agonist ivuxolimab in advanced cancers. Overall study findings and caveats: The mean number of expanded clones was higher in CD8+ T cells than in CD4+.

CDR1 is MDHEN, CDR2 SYDVKM, per germline. CDR3 length: 13 amino acids. V was pared by 2 bases and J by 2 bases, with 7 bases between. Method: immunoSEQ multiplex PCR; TCRdb's copy keeps in-frame clones and lacks some. The table shows 70,000 to 100,000 clones, with less than 90% occurring only once. The sequencing used CD4+ or CD8+ T cells sorted from blood, collected in a trial of the OX40 agonist ivuxolimab. This clonotype originated in an adult with an advanced solid tumor such as melanoma, head and neck, liver or kidney cancer. The chain is built from TRBV28 and TRBJ2-7; D gene ambiguous. The CDR3 loop is CASSLMQAYEQYF. The CDR3 DNA sequence: TGTGCCAGCAGTTTAATGCAGGCCTACGAGCAGTACTTC.